This T cell receptor (beta chain) was captured in a study of memory CD4+ T cells and cytomegalovirus serostatus. In the study overall: Donors were healthy Belgian adults, 10 or so CMV seropositive and around 23 seronegative. Overall study findings and caveats: Each of approximately 61 CMV-associated TCRbeta sequences occurred in one to five individuals.

The sort gate was single viable CD3+CD4+CD8-CD45RO+ cells for memory CD4+ T cells. CMV serostatus came from serum IgG against pp150, pp28, p38, p52. The CDR3 runs 15 residues. The germline V gene has CDR1 KGHSH and CDR2 LQKENI. V was clipped by 5 bases and J by 2 bases, with 15 bases between them. As for this clone: Its antigen is as yet unknown.

TCRdb keeps only in-frame clones here, not all; method: immunoSEQ multiplex PCR. The data hold roughly 60,000 clones, with roughly three quarters observed a single time. The clonotype was recovered from an adult in good health and CMV-seronegative. What was sequenced was memory CD4+ T cells from blood. The rearrangement joins TRBV18 to TRBJ1-1; a weak D match, TRBD1 (5 bases). In DNA, the CDR3 is TGTGCCAGCTCAGAACGGGGGGTCCGCAACACTGAAGCTTTCTTT. Translating it yields CASSERGVRNTEAFF.